This T cell receptor (beta chain) was identified in a study of blood T cells in healthy people across ages. The use of a sample-barcoded 5' primer and a J-beta primer mix characterized a second PCR of roughly 7 to 11 cycles. TCRdb reanalysed the 5' RACE reads using MiXCR and keeps one entry per CDR3 protein. The table has around 750,000 distinct CDR3 sequences, roughly 50% seen once; the top ten hold roughly 40%. Approximately 10 milliliters of peripheral blood were drawn from each donor into EDTA-treated tubes. Each sample yielded at least 6 million isolated PBMCs. The CDR3 is 16 amino acids. Germline assignment: CDR1 SGHVS and CDR2 FNYEAQ. With 3 bases clipped from V and 3 bases from J, the junction kept 10 bases outside the gene matches.

The chain employs TRBV7-6 and TRBJ2-7; 8 nucleotides match TRBD1. Sequencing was carried out using blood. The source of this sequence is a man of 80 years or more in good health. The CDR3 sequence: CASSFGRGQDHYEQYF. The CDR3 nucleotides read TGTGCCAGCAGCTTCGGAAGGGGACAGGACCACTACGAGCAGTACTTC.